The 15 T cell receptor beta chains listed next were all sequenced from one sample in a study of T cell changes during pregnancy in multiple sclerosis. TCRdb's table, derived via immunoSEQ multiplex PCR, lists solely in-frame clones and lacks some. Altogether 50,000 or so clones are present, about 90% being singletons, with the ten largest covering around 9.6%. Sequencing used CD8+ T cells from peripheral blood mononuclear cells, obtained after pregnancy. These receptors were collected from a female donor with multiple sclerosis, enrolled in a pregnancy study.

This sequence joins TRBV7-6 and TRBJ2-7; tentative D call: TRBD2 (6 bases). V shed 2 bases and J shed 5 bases, with 16 bases lying between them. This CDR3 has 15 residues. The germline gives CDR1 SGHVS, CDR2 FNYEAQ. CDR3 sequence (DNA): TGTGCCAGCAGCTTAACCCGTGAAGGGAGGAACGAGCAGTACTTC. It codes for CASSLTREGRNEQYF. The full variable domain, its missing parts supplied by reference TRBV7-6 and TRBJ2-7, is GAGVSQSPRYKVTKRGQDVALRCDPISGHVSLYWYRQALGQGPEFLTYFNYEAQQDKSGLPNDRFSAERPEGSISTLTIQRTEQRDSAMYRCASSLTREGRNEQYFGPGTRLTVT.

The chain carries TRBV5-1 and TRBJ2-3, with a weak D call TRBD2 (7 bases). The CDR3 is made up of 16 amino acids. In germline, CDR1 is SGHRS, CDR2 YFSETQ. The V end was cut by 0 bases, the J end by 2 bases, with 13 bases between. The CDR3 DNA sequence: TGCGCCAGCAGCTTGGCCGGGGGGCCGAACACAGATACGCAGTATTTT. Translated: CASSLAGGPNTDTQYF.

The CDR3 DNA reads TGCAGCGTTGACCCCGACGACACCTATGGCTACACCTTC. This translates into CSVDPDDTYGYTF. The genes are TRBV29-1 and TRBJ1-2; no definite D call. With 3 bases removed from V and 4 bases from J, the gap between germline ends came to 12 bases. This CDR3 contains 13 residues. Germline loops: CDR1 SQVTM, CDR2 ANQGSEA.

This chain uses TRBV12-5 with TRBJ1-4; a weak D match, TRBD1 (5 bases). Trimming pared 3 bases from V and 3 bases from J, leaving 14 bases between. Germline V gives CDR1 LGHNT, CDR2 FRNRAP. The CDR3 is 16 amino acids. The CDR3 nucleotides read TGTGCTAGTGGTTTAGATTGGGGCAGAGCTAATGAAAAACTGTTTTTT. The encoded protein is CASGLDWGRANEKLFF.

The J gene is TRBJ2-1, the V gene TRBV7-9; 9 bases fit TRBD1. Trimming cost V 5 bases and J 4 bases; bases outside gene matches: 6. From germline, CDR1 is SEHNR and CDR2 FQNEAQ (reference sequence). The CDR3 consists of 15 residues. The CDR3 DNA sequence: TGTGCCAGCAGCCGCCGGGACAGGGTGTACAATGAGCAGTTCTTC. Its protein is CASSRRDRVYNEQFF.

The rearrangement uses TRBV11-2 and TRBJ2-5, with 11 bases matching TRBD2. V was pared by 1 base and J by 7 bases, with 5 bases of the junction left unmatched. This CDR3 spans 15 amino acids. CDR1 is SGHAT and CDR2 is FQNNGV in the germline V gene. CDR3 DNA: TGTGCCAGCAGCTTAGTAGCGGGGGGGCAGGGGACCCAGTACTTC. This codes for CASSLVAGGQGTQYF.

The chain couples TRBV7-6 to TRBJ1-2; TRBD1 agrees at 8 bases. In germline, CDR1 is SGHVS, CDR2 FNYEAQ. There are 15 residues in the CDR3. V gave up 1 base and J gave up 8 bases; unmatched junction bases: 9. CDR3 loop: CASSLGTGYGGGYTF. For the CDR3, the DNA is TGTGCCAGCAGCTTAGGGACAGGGTATGGTGGAGGCTACACCTTC.

V gene TRBV7-9 combines with J gene TRBJ1-3; D might be TRBD1 (5 bases). There are 14 residues in the CDR3. The V gene lost 3 bases and the J gene lost 8 bases, with 14 bases spanning the gap. Germline CDR1 reads SEHNR; CDR2 reads FQNEAQ (reference sequence). CDR3 sequence (DNA): TGTGCCAGCAGCTTGCGGGGGGAGAGGCACACCATATATTTT. Its protein product is CASSLRGERHTIYF.

The gene calls are TRBV9 and TRBJ2-3; TRBD1 aligns across 8 bases. Germline V gene data show CDR1 as SGDLS and CDR2 as YYNGEE. The CDR3 has 13 amino acids. The V segment lost 3 bases and the J segment 4 bases; nucleotides outside the gene matches: 1. CDR3 DNA sequence: TGTGCCAGCAGCGGACAGGGGCCAGATACGCAGTATTTT. Protein sequence: CASSGQGPDTQYF.

This CDR3 is CASSQEGGLTPYEQYF. The DNA for the CDR3 is TGTGCCAGCAGCCAAGAAGGAGGGCTAACCCCCTACGAGCAGTACTTC. This chain joins TRBV4-2 and TRBJ2-7; possibly TRBD2 for D (6 bases). V was shortened by 0 bases and J by 2 bases, with 14 bases between the two germline ends. This CDR3 comprises 16 residues. Looked up from germline, CDR1 is LGHNA and CDR2 is YNFKEQ.

The rearrangement links TRBV7-9 to TRBJ2-2, with D uncertain. The CDR3 has 12 amino acids. In germline, CDR1 is SEHNR, CDR2 FQNEAQ (reference sequence). V dropped 10 bases and J dropped 3 bases, with 9 bases sitting between them. CDR3 nucleotide sequence: TGTGCCACGAGTTTGGACACCGGGGAGCTGTTTTTT. The encoded protein is CATSLDTGELFF.

The chain is built from TRBV13 and TRBJ1-2, with D possibly matching TRBD1 (6 bases). The germline V gene has CDR1 PRHDT and CDR2 FYEKMQ (reference sequence). Deletions cut 3 bases from V and 4 bases from J, with 15 bases between. The CDR3 sequence is 15 residues long. The CDR3 sequence: CASSFQGPAGYGYTF. The CDR3 region has the DNA TGTGCCAGCAGCTTCCAGGGGCCCGCCGGCTATGGCTACACCTTC.

This chain joins TRBV6-5 and TRBJ2-5; no reliable D call. This CDR3 is 16 amino acids long. Germline-derived CDR1 and CDR2 are MNHEY and SVGAGI. V lost 2 bases and J 2 bases, leaving 15 bases between the germline ends. CDR3: CASSYGLTSEQETQYF. As DNA, the CDR3 is TGTGCCAGCAGTTACGGCCTCACATCGGAGCAAGAGACCCAGTACTTC.

The rearrangement joins TRBV30 to TRBJ2-1; 9 nucleotides line up with TRBD2. Germline V gene sequence: CDR1 GTSNPN, CDR2 SVGIG (reference sequence). This CDR3 region has 21 residues. Trimming cost V 4 bases and J 0 bases; bases outside gene matches: 22. The DNA for the CDR3 is TGTGCCTGGACCCTTGGGACTAATGGCGGGGGGGCAGAGGGCTCCTACAATGAGCAGTTCTTC. Translation gives CAWTLGTNGGGAEGSYNEQFF.

The chain has TRBV25-1 and TRBJ2-1; 7 bases fit TRBD2. V dropped 1 base and J dropped 7; count of bases not matched to a gene: 1. The CDR3 sequence is 13 residues long. CDR1 and CDR2 (germline): MGHDK, SYGVNS. The chain's CDR3 is CASSEWEGNEQFF. The CDR3, as DNA: TGTGCCAGCAGTGAATGGGAGGGGAATGAGCAGTTCTTC.